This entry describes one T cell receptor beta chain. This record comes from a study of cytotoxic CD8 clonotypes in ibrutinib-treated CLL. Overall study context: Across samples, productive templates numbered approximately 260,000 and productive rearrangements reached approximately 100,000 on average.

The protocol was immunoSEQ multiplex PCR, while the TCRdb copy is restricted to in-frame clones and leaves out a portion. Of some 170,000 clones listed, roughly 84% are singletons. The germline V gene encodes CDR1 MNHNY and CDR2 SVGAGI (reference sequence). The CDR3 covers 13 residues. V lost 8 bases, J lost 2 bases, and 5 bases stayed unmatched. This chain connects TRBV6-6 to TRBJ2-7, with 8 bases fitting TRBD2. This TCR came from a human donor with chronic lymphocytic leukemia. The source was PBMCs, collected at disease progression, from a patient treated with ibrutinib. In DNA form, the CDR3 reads TGTGCCAGCGGCGGGCGGGGGGCCTACGAGCAGTACTTC. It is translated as CASGGRGAYEQYF.